This TCR beta chain was found in a study of Ad26.COV2.S vaccination and SARS-CoV-2 variants. About the study: The donor belonged to the COV1001 Ad26.COV2.S trial arm. Dosing was one shot or two shots 56 days apart.

In the case of this clone: Its antigen is currently unknown.

Treatment meaning: about 20 received Ad26.COV2.S at low or high dose, single or two shots; 5 received placebo; per-sample allocation not given. All samples were drawn on day 63, counting from the first vaccine or placebo injection. Produced via immunoSEQ multiplex PCR; TCRdb's table is partial and in-frame only. Among 410,000 or so clones listed, 75% to 95% were seen once. Study-level findings and limits: Analyses that measured TCR breadth and depth may have underestimated total T cell responses.

This clonotype was obtained from a person between 18 and 60 years old who received the Ad26.COV2.S COVID-19 vaccine or a placebo. This material consisted of peripheral blood, taken in a trial of Ad26.COV2.S vaccine versus placebo.

The CDR3 DNA is TGTGCCAGCAGCTTCGGCGGGACGGGCACCGGGGAGCTGTTTTTT. Encoded protein: CASSFGGTGTGELFF. This chain uses TRBV7-9 with TRBJ2-2, with D maybe TRBD2 (6 bases). CDR1 is SEHNR and CDR2 is FQNEAQ in the germline V gene (reference sequence). V lost 3 bases, J lost 4 bases, and 12 bases lay in between. The CDR3 spans 15 residues.